This T cell receptor beta chain is drawn from a study of shared clonotypes between healthy human individuals. Study-level results: It was expected that sequencing depth would affect clonotype sharing among donors.

This clone showed up just once. Its antigen is unknown. Donors, healthy HIV-negative adults, lacked recent acute infections or vaccinations. An approximately 180 ng quantity of DNA, tens of thousands of T cell genomes, went into the sorted-subset replicate PCRs. Per the original methods: Because ImmunoSEQ provided only junction sequences with no quality scores, the filtering differed. Only in-frame clones appear in the TCRdb table, and some are missing; sequencing was by immunoSEQ multiplex PCR. V, J and clone size were drawn from that table, and D and trimming were deduced from the DNA. Among about 2.3 million clones, over 90% were seen once, and the ten largest hold around 0.4%. V lost 2 bases and J 2 bases, leaving 5 bases between the germline ends. The germline gives CDR1 MGHRA, CDR2 YSYEKL. This CDR3 is built from 13 residues.

The V and J genes are TRBV4-1 and TRBJ2-3; no definite D call. The clonotype comes from a man between 18 and 35 years old in good health. Some clones in this sample may be carry-over from other donors' samples. Sequencing was carried out using naive CD4+ T cells from PBMCs. Subset defined: CD45RA+ positively selected. The CDR3 sequence is CASSQTITDTQYF. In DNA form, the CDR3 reads TGCGCCAGCAGCCAAACAATCACAGATACGCAGTATTTT.